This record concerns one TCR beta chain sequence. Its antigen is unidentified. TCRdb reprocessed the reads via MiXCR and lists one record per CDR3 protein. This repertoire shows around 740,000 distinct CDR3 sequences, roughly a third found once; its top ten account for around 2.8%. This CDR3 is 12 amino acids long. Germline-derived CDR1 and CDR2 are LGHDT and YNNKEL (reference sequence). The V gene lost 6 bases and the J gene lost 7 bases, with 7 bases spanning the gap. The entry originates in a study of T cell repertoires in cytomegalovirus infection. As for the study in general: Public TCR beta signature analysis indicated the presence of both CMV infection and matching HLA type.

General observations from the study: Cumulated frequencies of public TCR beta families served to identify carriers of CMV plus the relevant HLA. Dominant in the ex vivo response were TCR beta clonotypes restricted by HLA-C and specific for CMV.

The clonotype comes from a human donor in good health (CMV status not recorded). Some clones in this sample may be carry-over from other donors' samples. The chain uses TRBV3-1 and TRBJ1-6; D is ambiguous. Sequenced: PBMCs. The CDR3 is CASSKENSPLHF. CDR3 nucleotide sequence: TGTGCCAGCAGTAAAGAGAATTCACCCCTCCACTTT.